These T cell receptor beta chains were read from a single sample in a study of response to subunit inactivated influenza vaccine. TCRdb fed the RT-PCR reads into MiXCR, producing one record per CDR3 protein. The data hold about 150,000 distinct CDR3 sequences, with about 10% observed a single time. The sample was CD8+ T cells sorted from PBMCs, taken about 23 months after vaccination. The receptor source for this set is a man aged 50 to 69 who received an inactivated influenza vaccine. Both conserved end residues are part of each CDR3. Fields, in order: J gene, clone size, D gene, V gene, CDR3 DNA, CDR3 protein. The D gene is left open where the match is weak. Where a row states a size, it is once, few, many or the class of an expanded clone; other rows omit it.

J gene: TRBJ2-3
clone size: -
D gene: TRBD1
V gene: TRBV6-1
CDR3 DNA: TGTGCCAGCAGTGAATTGTACAGACGGACAGGCAATAAAGATACGCAGTATTTT
CDR3 protein: CASSELYRRTGNKDTQYF

J gene: TRBJ2-1
clone size: few
D gene: -
V gene: TRBV5-6
CDR3 DNA: TGTGCCAGCAGCTACGACCCGTTCAGCCCCTACAATGAGCAGTTCTTC
CDR3 protein: CASSYDPFSPYNEQFF

J gene: TRBJ2-2
clone size: -
D gene: -
V gene: TRBV27
CDR3 DNA: TGTGCCACCACCCCCTTGTTCAGTGGCACCGACACCGGGGAGCTGTTTTTT
CDR3 protein: CATTPLFSGTDTGELFF

J gene: TRBJ1-1
clone size: once
D gene: -
V gene: TRBV15
CDR3 DNA: TGTGCCACCAGCAGATTCGAGATGAACACTGAAGCTTTCTTT
CDR3 protein: CATSRFEMNTEAFF

J gene: TRBJ1-5
clone size: many
D gene: -
V gene: TRBV4-1
CDR3 DNA: TGCGCCAGCAGCCAAGGAATCGATCAGCCCCAGCATTTT
CDR3 protein: CASSQGIDQPQHF

J gene: TRBJ1-2
clone size: many
D gene: -
V gene: TRBV5-1
CDR3 DNA: TGCGCCAGCAGCCGGGCAGGATCCTATGGCTACACCTTC
CDR3 protein: CASSRAGSYGYTF

J gene: TRBJ2-3
clone size: few
D gene: TRBD2
V gene: TRBV7-2
CDR3 DNA: TGTGCCAGCAGCTCAACCCCGGGACTAGCGGGAGTTACGCAGTATTTT
CDR3 protein: CASSSTPGLAGVTQYF

J gene: TRBJ1-2
clone size: many
D gene: -
V gene: TRBV6-1
CDR3 DNA: TGTGCCAGCAGTGCCCCTCCGGCAGTGTATGGCTACACCTTC
CDR3 protein: CASSAPPAVYGYTF

J gene: TRBJ1-1
clone size: few
D gene: -
V gene: TRBV11-2
CDR3 DNA: TGTGCCAGCAGCTTGGGGTTTGCCGGAGAAGCTTTCTTT
CDR3 protein: CASSLGFAGEAFF

J gene: TRBJ1-1
clone size: -
D gene: -
V gene: TRBV11-2
CDR3 DNA: TGTGCCAGCAGATCCTCCCCAGGGTGGGGCGGCACTGAAGCTTTCTTT
CDR3 protein: CASRSSPGWGGTEAFF

J gene: TRBJ2-7
clone size: few
D gene: -
V gene: TRBV20-1
CDR3 DNA: TGCAGTGCTAGAGGTCTAGGGAATATAGACTACGAGCAGTACTTC
CDR3 protein: CSARGLGNIDYEQYF